Listed here are 22 T cell receptor beta chains from one sample, sequenced in a study of identical twins. MiXCR was run by TCRdb on the 5' RACE reads, yielding one entry per CDR3 protein. Of about 200,000 distinct CDR3 sequences listed, over 9.5% are singletons. The sequencing sample was made of memory T cells sorted from blood. These receptors all stem from a man aged 50 to 60 in good health.

This clonotype was picked up a small number of times. The chain recombines TRBV25-1 with TRBJ2-3; D call uncertain. This CDR3 region has 14 residues. Germline V CDR1 and CDR2: MGHDK, SYGVNS. Trimming removed 4 bases from V and 0 bases from J, with 8 bases in between. The CDR3 bases are TGTGCCAGCAGTGGGGGTCTTAGCACAGATACGCAGTATTTT. Encoded protein: CASSGGLSTDTQYF.

In this sample, this clonotype turned up many times. V gene TRBV29-1 combines with J gene TRBJ2-1; 9 bases line up with TRBD2. Unmatched junction bases numbered 3, after V lost 5 bases and J lost 1 base. The CDR3 spans 14 residues. Germline CDR1 is SQVTM and CDR2 is ANQGSEA. CDR3 nucleotide sequence: TGCAGCGTTCTAAGCGGGAGGTCCTACAATGAGCAGTTCTTC. Its translation is CSVLSGRSYNEQFF.

This clonotype was recorded many times. The chain couples TRBV20-1 to TRBJ1-1; D is ambiguous. This CDR3 spans 12 amino acids. The V gene's germline CDR1 is DFQATT and CDR2 SNEGSKA (reference sequence). V gave up 0 bases and J gave up 6 bases, with 8 bases separating them. This CDR3 is CSARDGRAEAFF. In DNA, the CDR3 is TGCAGTGCTAGAGACGGACGCGCTGAAGCTTTCTTT.

This clonotype was picked up many times. The genes are TRBV20-1 and TRBJ2-3, with 10 bases fitting TRBD2. Looked up from germline, CDR1 is DFQATT and CDR2 is SNEGSKA (reference sequence). This CDR3 has 16 amino acids. V was pared by 1 base and J by 5 bases, with 9 bases of the junction left unmatched. The CDR3: CSARVSSGRAVDTQYF. The CDR3 nucleotides are TGCAGTGCTAGAGTGTCCAGCGGGAGGGCCGTAGATACGCAGTATTTT.

This clonotype has only a few counts. V gene TRBV6-2 or TRBV6-3 combines with J gene TRBJ2-3; no clear D gene. The CDR3 extends over 15 amino acids. In germline, CDR1 is MNHEY, CDR2 SVGEGT. With 0 bases removed from V and 5 bases from J, the gap between germline ends came to 12 bases. DNA for the CDR3: TGTGCCAGCAGTTACTCGAACCCGGGCCTAGATACGCAGTATTTT. This encodes CASSYSNPGLDTQYF.

This clonotype has a count of ten or more. This rearrangement joins TRBV5-1 to TRBJ2-3; D unclear. The CDR3 loop spans 13 amino acids. V shed 3 bases and J shed 6 bases, with 11 bases lying between them. Germline CDR1 and CDR2: SGHRS and YFSETQ. The CDR3: CASSSHSRDTQYF. Here the CDR3 DNA reads TGCGCCAGCAGCTCCCACTCACGGGATACGCAGTATTTT.

As DNA, the CDR3 is TGCAGTGCTAGTGCCGCTAGCTATAAAGATACGCAGTATTTT. Its protein is CSASAASYKDTQYF. The genes are TRBV20-1 and TRBJ2-3; tentative D call: TRBD2 (5 bases). Germline CDR1 and CDR2: DFQATT and SNEGSKA (reference sequence). V lost 3 bases to trimming and J lost 5 bases, with 15 bases between them. There are 14 residues in the CDR3.

Many counts were recorded for this clonotype. The V and J genes are TRBV12-3 or TRBV12-4 and TRBJ1-5; the D gene is possibly TRBD1 (6 bases). V was clipped by 7 bases and J by 5 bases, with 9 bases between them. The CDR3 spans 12 residues. This CDR3 is CASTTGDQPQHF. CDR3 nucleotides: TGTGCCAGCACGACAGGAGATCAGCCCCAGCATTTT.

This clonotype occurred many times. The chain couples TRBV27 to TRBJ2-4; 7 nucleotides agree with TRBD2. Germline V gives CDR1 MNHEY, CDR2 SMNVEV (reference sequence). The CDR3 consists of 16 residues. V gave up 4 bases and J gave up 9 bases; unmatched junction bases: 15. The CDR3 loop is CASSSGSGPAWGIQYF. The CDR3 DNA follows: TGTGCCAGCAGTTCGGGTAGCGGGCCCGCCTGGGGCATTCAGTACTTC.

This clonotype was detected ten times or more. The chain combines TRBV7-8 with TRBJ2-3; 9 bases are a match to TRBD1. Germline CDR1 SGHVS, CDR2 FQNEAQ. This CDR3 region has 16 residues. With V trimmed by 6 bases and J by 5 bases, 12 bases remained unmatched. The CDR3 DNA follows: TGTGCCAGCAGGTTCCTCCGTGGACAGGGGCAAGATACGCAGTATTTT. Translated, it gives CASRFLRGQGQDTQYF.

The rearrangement links TRBV5-5 to TRBJ1-1; TRBD1 agrees at 7 bases. CDR3 size: 15 residues. The trim removed 3 bases at V and 1 base at J, leaving 6 bases unmatched. CDR1 is SGHKS and CDR2 is YYEKEE in the germline V gene (reference sequence). CDR3 DNA: TGTGCCAGCAGCTCGCCCGGGACAGAGAACACTGAAGCTTTCTTT. Amino acid sequence: CASSSPGTENTEAFF.

There are many counts of this clonotype. The J gene is TRBJ2-5, the V gene TRBV7-9; the D is unclear. Per germline, CDR1 SEHNR and CDR2 FQNEAQ (reference sequence). Between the trimmed V and J ends, which lost 5 bases and 1 base, there was a span of 11 bases. This CDR3 is 14 amino acids long. CDR3: CASSPGHPQETQYF. In DNA form, the CDR3 reads TGTGCCAGCAGCCCCGGCCACCCCCAAGAGACCCAGTACTTC. The variable domain in full, completed from reference TRBV7-9 and TRBJ2-5, reads DTGVSQNPRHKITKRGQNVTFRCDPISEHNRLYWYRQTLGQGPEFLTYFQNEAQLEKSRLLSDRFSAERPKGSFSTLEIQRTEQGDSAMYLCASSPGHPQETQYFGPGTRLLVL.

This clonotype was detected many times. J is TRBJ2-3 and V is TRBV29-1, with D possibly being TRBD1 (6 bases). Germline V lookup: CDR1 SQVTM, CDR2 ANQGSEA. The CDR3 runs 14 residues. The V gene lost 4 bases and the J gene lost 0 bases, with 11 bases spanning the gap. The CDR3 DNA reads as TGCAGCGTTGTGGGGGACATAAGCACAGATACGCAGTATTTT. Residues: CSVVGDISTDTQYF.

This clonotype occurred many times. The chain combines TRBV27 with TRBJ2-5; 11 bases fit TRBD2. This CDR3 is built from 15 residues. After removal of 2 bases from V and 2 bases from J, the junction contained 1 base not matched to a gene. The germline V gene has CDR1 MNHEY and CDR2 SMNVEV (reference sequence). DNA for the CDR3: TGTGCCAGCAGTTTAGCTAGCGGGAGGCAAGAGACCCAGTACTTC. It is translated as CASSLASGRQETQYF.

This clonotype was seen repeatedly, ten times or more. The chain recombines TRBV20-1 with TRBJ1-1, with 7 bases lining up with TRBD1. CDR1 and CDR2 from the germline V gene are DFQATT and SNEGSKA (reference sequence). The CDR3 runs 14 residues. After removal of 6 bases from V and 0 bases from J, the junction contained 7 bases not matched to a gene. The CDR3 bases are TGCAGTGCCCCAGGGACAGATCTGAACACTGAAGCTTTCTTT. This translates into CSAPGTDLNTEAFF.

This clonotype was detected ten times or more. V is TRBV12-3 or TRBV12-4 and J is TRBJ1-3, with D unclear. V gave up 7 bases and J gave up 0 bases, with 22 bases separating them. CDR3 length equals 18 residues. The CDR3 region has the DNA TGTGCCAGCACTTCGGGCAGGCAGGCAGGCAGCTCTGGAAACACCATATATTTT. Its protein is CASTSGRQAGSSGNTIYF.

This clonotype showed up many times. V and J are TRBV4-3 and TRBJ2-7; 8 bases align to TRBD1. The CDR3 spans 14 residues. The ends lost 1 base at V and 7 bases at J; junction bases unmatched: 6. Germline CDR1 reads LGHNA; CDR2 reads YSLEER. The CDR3 DNA sequence: TGCGCCAGCAGCCAAGCCGACAGGGGACGGGAGCAGTACTTC. It yields the protein CASSQADRGREQYF.

This clonotype was observed many times. This chain links TRBV28 with TRBJ2-7; D possibly matches TRBD1 or TRBD2 (5 bases each). V was pared by 5 bases and J by 7 bases, with 12 bases between. Germline assignment: CDR1 MDHEN and CDR2 SYDVKM. The CDR3 loop spans 12 amino acids. The CDR3 nucleotides read TGTGCCAGCAGTCCCAATTGGGGGGAGCAGTACTTC. This codes for CASSPNWGEQYF.

There are a few counts of this clonotype. This chain joins TRBV20-1 and TRBJ2-7, with D possibly TRBD2 on 6 matching bases. The CDR3 sequence is 15 residues long. Trimming took 6 bases from V and 2 from J, leaving 20 bases between them. Germline CDR1 and CDR2: DFQATT and SNEGSKA (reference sequence). The CDR3 DNA reads as TGCAGTGCCCAAGAAGAGCGGGTAGAAACCTACGAGCAGTACTTC. Protein product: CSAQEERVETYEQYF.

The chain combines TRBV24-1 with TRBJ2-1, with 12 bases identical to TRBD2. Looked up from germline, CDR1 is KGHDR and CDR2 is SFDVKD. The CDR3 spans 17 residues. Trimming at V came to 3 bases and at J to 6 bases, leaving 8 bases not matched to a gene. The CDR3 spells CATSDPGASGRANEQFF. The CDR3 DNA is TGTGCCACCAGTGATCCCGGGGCTAGCGGGAGGGCCAATGAGCAGTTCTTC.

The CDR3 DNA sequence: TGTGCCAGCAGCCAAGGAGGGGGGAGTCAGCCCCAGCATTTT. Translation gives CASSQGGGSQPQHF. This chain links TRBV3-1 with TRBJ1-5; TRBD1 is a possible D gene (6 bases). Per germline, CDR1 LGHDT and CDR2 YNNKEL (reference sequence). This CDR3 contains 14 residues. Trimming stripped 1 base from V and 6 bases from J, with 10 bases between.

This clonotype showed up many times. The chain carries TRBV29-1 and TRBJ1-5, with 7 positions matching TRBD1. The V and J ends lost 7 bases and 3 bases, in that order; junction bases with no gene match: 6. The CDR3 is 13 amino acids. The germline CDR1 and CDR2 sequences are SQVTM and ANQGSEA. CDR3 coding DNA: TGCAGCGCCGGGGACAGCCTCAATCAGCCCCAGCATTTT. Translated: CSAGDSLNQPQHF.